This TCR beta chain was recovered during a study of blood T cell repertoires in COVID-19 (dated by TCRdb to the early 2020s). In the study overall: The collaborator samples originated in the United States, Italy and Spain and spanned the acute and convalescent phases of COVID-19. The material from the prospective study consisted of cDNA or gDNA derived from T cells, B-cell-depleted T cells, or PBMCs. Subjects who had been exposed to COVID-19, were actively infected with it, or had recovered from it provided the deeply sampled blood TCRbeta repertoires that made up the dataset. The repertoires were made available in a free public database intended to serve as a resource for research on the immune response to SARS-CoV-2. The samples were drawn from two sources: the first 160 participants of the ongoing ImmuneRACE study, and 1,254 subjects contributed by 6 global collaborators. Sample metadata almost always included a de-identified subject ID, COVID-19 status, age in years and sex. HLA class I and class II types, where available, came from metadata supplied by the sample provider rather than from assay-based typing. Results and caveats for the whole study, not just this receptor: The amount of clinical and demographic metadata varied by source and participant and was provided uncurated.

As encoded in the germline V gene, CDR1 is SGHTA while CDR2 is FQGTGA. From cysteine to phenylalanine, the CDR3 is 13 amino acids long. The DNA shown is the 39-base CDR3, in frame from base 1. Trimming leaves V shorter by 5 bases and J shorter by 11 bases, with the junction holding 5 bases beyond the gene matches. The collaborating institutions used their own protocols to collect whole blood in K2EDTA tubes. For TCRbeta analysis, collaborators shipped samples as frozen whole blood, isolated PBMCs, or DNA extracted from either of those sample types. A remark on this clone: It lacks a known antigen. Base quality data are lacking; no much larger clone is found one base away.

TCRbeta CDR3 regions were amplified from genomic DNA using the immunoSEQ Assay, a bias-controlled multiplex PCR. As for the original processing: The number of nucleated cells in each sample was estimated from the amplification of reference gene primers within the assay. Sequence reads were collapsed and filtered to measure the absolute abundance of every unique TCRbeta CDR3 rearrangement. For each sample, productive Simpson clonality was calculated as the square root of Simpson's diversity index across productive rearrangements. The table comes from immuneACCESS by way of TCRdb, which keeps in-frame sequences with V and J called. Part of the clones is missing from these tables; in studies checked, under half for an unresolved V gene and the rest for unknown reasons. V, J and clone size were drawn from that table, and D and trimming were deduced from the DNA. This sample has tens of thousands of clones in its table, and roughly 87% of those were observed once. 7.4% of the sample is held by the ten biggest clonotypes.

Sequences were obtained from peripheral blood. The V and J segments used are TRBV7-3 and TRBJ2-1, and 11 junction bases match TRBD2. The clonotype comes from a man aged 55 to 70 with active COVID-19. The nucleotide sequence is TGTGCCAGCAGCCCGGGACTAGCGGAGAAGCAGTTCTTC. Its amino acids are CASSPGLAEKQFF.